Reported below is one T cell receptor (beta chain). Its antigen remains undetermined. Base qualities are missing; no much larger clone stands one base away. This entry belongs to a study of T cell changes during pregnancy in multiple sclerosis (dated by TCRdb to 2018 to 2020). For the wider study: The study looked at changes in the T cell repertoire across pregnancy in women with multiple sclerosis.

Ends trimmed: V by 5 bases, J by 6 bases; bases unmatched to a gene: 8. The CDR3 spans 14 residues, from the cysteine through the phenylalanine. Solely the CDR3 DNA is kept, with 42 bases framed from the first base. The germline V gene specifies SGHTA as CDR1 and FQGNSA as CDR2. Library preparation used the immunoSEQ multiplex PCR assay. TCRdb re-hosts the immuneACCESS table, in-frame sequences only. Its copies lack some clones; in the studies checked, an unresolved V gene accounts for under half of them, and the cause for the rest is not known. Across this sample there are around 41,000 clones, with around 90% seen only once. Roughly 0.45% of the sample lies in the top ten.

Material: CD4+ T cells from peripheral blood mononuclear cells, obtained in the third trimester of pregnancy. The V and J genes are TRBV7-2 and TRBJ2-3; 7 central nucleotides agree with TRBD1. This TCR was sampled from a female donor in good health, enrolled as a control in a pregnancy study. The nucleotide sequence reads as follows: TGTGCCAGCAGCAACCCAGGGGGTGGCGATACGCAGTATTTT. Translated, it gives CASSNPGGGDTQYF.